Described below is a single T cell receptor (beta chain) sequence and its context. The data are from a study of blood T cell repertoires in COVID-19. Under the authors' procedure: The authors estimated nucleated cell counts from reference gene primer amplification. TCRdb's table, derived via immunoSEQ multiplex PCR, lists solely in-frame clones and lacks some. V and J calls and clone size follow that table, whereas D and trimming were derived from the DNA. The sample shows about 140,000 clones, more than 75% of them seen only once. The CDR3 has 14 residues. The V and J ends lost 4 bases and 1 base respectively, with 8 bases between them. Germline V gives CDR1 MGHRA, CDR2 YSYEKL.

Specimen: peripheral blood. The TCR originated in a woman between 40 and 55 years old with acute or convalescent COVID-19. The chain couples TRBV4-1 to TRBJ1-3; D ambiguous. As DNA, the CDR3 is TGCGCCAGCAGCCCCCAGGTGTCTGGAAACACCATATATTTT. Amino acid sequence: CASSPQVSGNTIYF.